Listed here is a single T cell receptor (beta chain). The clone's antigen remains unknown. Base qualities were left out, and no much larger clone turns up one base away. This entry belongs to a study of blood T cell repertoires in COVID-19 (dated by TCRdb to the early 2020s). About the full investigation: The collaborator samples originated in the United States, Italy and Spain and spanned the acute and convalescent phases of COVID-19. Where available, HLA class I and class II types were obtained from metadata supplied by the sample provider rather than from assay-based typing. Deeply sampled blood TCRbeta repertoires from subjects exposed to, actively infected with, or recovered from COVID-19 were included in the dataset. Samples came from the ongoing ImmuneRACE study (first 160 participants) plus 1,254 subjects from 6 global collaborators. Sample metadata almost always included a de-identified subject ID, COVID-19 status, age in years and sex. The prospective study material was composed of cDNA or gDNA derived from T cells, B-cell-depleted T cells, or PBMCs. The repertoires were released in a freely available public database meant as a resource for research on the immune response to SARS-CoV-2.

Overall study outcomes, separate from this receptor: The quantity of clinical and demographic metadata differed by source and by participant and was supplied without curation.

Whole blood was collected in K2EDTA tubes by collaborating institutions according to the institutions' own protocols. For TCRbeta analysis, collaborators shipped samples as frozen whole blood, isolated PBMCs, or DNA extracted from either of those sample types. At the junction V is shortened by 6 bases and J by 0 bases; bases outside the gene matches: 5. The germline V gene encodes CDR1 MNHEY and CDR2 SVGAGI. The CDR3 covers 15 residues, taking in both the cysteine and the phenylalanine. Only the CDR3 DNA is retained, 45 bases long and in frame from the first base. TCRbeta CDR3 regions were amplified from genomic DNA using the immunoSEQ Assay, a bias-controlled multiplex PCR. Per the authors' processing: The number of nucleated cells in each sample was estimated from the amplification of reference gene primers within the assay. Sequence reads were collapsed and filtered to measure the absolute abundance of every unique TCRbeta CDR3 rearrangement. For each sample, productive Simpson clonality was calculated by taking the square root of Simpson's diversity index across productive rearrangements. Held by TCRdb, this immuneACCESS table contains in-frame sequences only and omits some clones. Under half of the omission traces to an unresolved V gene where checked; the cause of the rest is unknown. The V and J calls and clone size come from that table; D and trimming were worked out from the DNA. This sample comprises approximately 110,000 clones, around 64% of them detected only once. Jointly, the top ten make up roughly 0.86% of the sample.

Sample: peripheral blood. The clonotype originates from a human donor with acute or convalescent COVID-19. The donor label of this sample is uncertain. The sequence is built from TRBV6-5 and TRBJ1-3, and 7 bases in between align with TRBD1. The CDR3 region: CASSPGGVSGNTIYF. The DNA reads as follows: TGTGCCAGCAGCCCAGGGGGAGTCTCTGGAAACACCATATATTTT.